This passage covers 17 T cell receptor beta chains from one sample sequenced in a study of identical twins. TCRdb reanalysed the 5' RACE reads using MiXCR and keeps one entry per CDR3 protein. The sample lists 200,000 to 250,000 distinct CDR3 sequences, approximately 7.1% seen once, with just over 14% in the top ten. These data also featured in a second study, about T cells expressing NK-cell markers.

The sequencing sample was made of CD8+ T cells sorted from blood. These receptors were taken from a woman under 30 in good health.

In this sample, this clonotype turned up a few times. The rearrangement uses TRBV7-9 and TRBJ2-7, with 11 positions matching TRBD2. The CDR3 covers 16 residues. The germline CDR1 and CDR2 sequences are SEHNR and FQNEAQ (reference sequence). Trimming removed 5 bases from V and 3 bases from J; junction bases left unmatched: 9. The CDR3 region is CASSPSSGRAFYEQYF. The CDR3 DNA reads TGTGCCAGCAGCCCCAGTAGCGGGAGGGCCTTCTACGAGCAGTACTTC.

This rearrangement joins TRBV20-1 to TRBJ2-3; either TRBD1 or TRBD2 may supply D (5 bases each). The ends were cut back, 6 bases at V and 4 bases at J, with 14 bases in the middle. The CDR3 is 13 residues long. CDR1 and CDR2 from the germline V gene are DFQATT and SNEGSKA (reference sequence). In DNA, the CDR3 is TGCAGTGCGTCCGGGGCAAGGTCAGATACGCAGTATTTT. This gives the protein CSASGARSDTQYF.

This clonotype was counted at least ten times. This chain connects TRBV9 to TRBJ2-1; D assignment may be TRBD1 or TRBD2 (5 bases each). The V gene's germline CDR1 is SGDLS and CDR2 YYNGEE. This CDR3 contains 16 residues. V gave up 4 bases and J gave up 5 bases, with 19 bases separating them. The CDR3 nucleotides are TGTGCCAGCAGCTCCCCGGGGCGGGTTAGGGACAATGAGCAGTTCTTC. The encoded protein is CASSSPGRVRDNEQFF.

This clonotype appeared many times. The genes are TRBV6-5 and TRBJ2-5; 9 nucleotides line up with TRBD1. V lost 4 bases, J lost 1 base, and 1 base stayed unmatched. The CDR3 covers 14 residues. CDR1 and CDR2 from the germline V gene are MNHEY and SVGAGI. CDR3 in amino acids: CASSWGQGQETQYF. Written as DNA, the CDR3 is TGTGCCAGCAGTTGGGGACAGGGCCAAGAGACCCAGTACTTC.

This clonotype showed up just a few times. This rearrangement joins TRBV7-6 to TRBJ2-2; no clear D gene. Germline CDR1 is SGHVS and CDR2 is FNYEAQ. With 5 bases removed from V and 6 bases from J, the gap between germline ends came to 13 bases. This CDR3 comprises 14 residues. The CDR3 is CASSRIGAAGELFF. DNA for the CDR3: TGTGCCAGCAGCCGAATTGGTGCAGCCGGGGAGCTGTTTTTT.

This clonotype was counted ten times or more. This chain links TRBV7-9 with TRBJ1-2, with 7 bases lining up with TRBD1. J lost 8 bases, V lost 4 bases, and 16 bases had no gene match. CDR1 is SEHNR and CDR2 is FQNEAQ in the germline V gene (reference sequence). The CDR3 extends over 16 amino acids. This CDR3 is CASSSRGDRVGGGYTF. The CDR3, as DNA: TGTGCCAGCAGCTCCAGAGGAGACAGGGTTGGAGGAGGCTACACCTTC.

This clonotype has more than one count but fewer than ten. The chain uses TRBV6-2 or TRBV6-3 and TRBJ2-7; 10 bases map to TRBD2. The junction had 13 bases not matched to a gene; V was cut back by 7 bases and J by 4 bases. Germline CDR1 reads MNHEY; CDR2 reads SVGEGT. The CDR3 sequence is 16 residues long. The CDR3 spells CASTPSPLAGEYEQYF. The CDR3 DNA sequence: TGTGCCAGCACCCCTTCCCCGCTAGCGGGAGAATACGAGCAGTACTTC.

This chain connects TRBV27 to TRBJ1-1; no clear D gene. Trimming stripped 0 bases from V and 1 base from J, with 6 bases between. The CDR3 has 14 amino acids. CDR1 is MNHEY, CDR2 SMNVEV, per germline (reference sequence). This CDR3 is CASSLSRGNTEAFF. In nucleotides, the CDR3 is TGTGCCAGCAGTTTATCCCGGGGGAACACTGAAGCTTTCTTT.

This clonotype was observed at least ten times. Sequence at one end of the junction differs from germline and may be a read error. The V and J genes are TRBV18 and TRBJ2-7; the match to TRBD1 covers 7 bases. Germline V gene data show CDR1 as KGHSH and CDR2 as LQKENI. The CDR3 has 12 amino acids. Written as DNA, the CDR3 is TGCGCCAGCAGCTGGGACAGCTACGAGCAGTACTTC. Its protein is CASSWDSYEQYF. Supplemented by reference TRBV18 and TRBJ2-7, the full variable domain reads NAGVMQNPRHLVRRRGQEARLRCSPMKGHSHVYWYRQLPEEGLKFMVYLQKENIIDESGMPKERFSAEFPKEGPSILRIQQVVRGDSAAYFCASSWDSYEQYFGPGTRLTVT.

The CDR3 sequence: CASSPTGRHTYEQYF. The CDR3 region has the DNA TGTGCCAGCAGTCCTACAGGGCGTCACACCTACGAGCAGTACTTC. This chain links TRBV12-3 or TRBV12-4 with TRBJ2-7; TRBD1 might be the D (6 bases). Trimming shortened V by 5 bases and J by 2 bases, and 16 bases separated the two germline ends. The CDR3 consists of 15 residues.

This clonotype was seen at least ten times. The CDR3 bases are TGTGCCAGCAGCATACAAGAGGATACTGAAGCTTTCTTT. The encoded protein is CASSIQEDTEAFF. This rearrangement joins TRBV5-5 to TRBJ1-1; D gene ambiguous. The V gene lost 4 bases and the J gene lost 5 bases, with 12 bases spanning the gap. This CDR3 contains 13 residues. CDR1 is SGHKS and CDR2 is YYEKEE in the germline V gene (reference sequence).

The V gene is TRBV7-9, the J gene TRBJ2-3; 8 nucleotides match TRBD1. The CDR3 has 16 residues. CDR1 is SEHNR and CDR2 is FQNEAQ in the germline V gene (reference sequence). V lost 1 base and J lost 4; bases outside the gene matches: 7. The CDR3 protein is CASSLVRTGSADTQYF. Written as DNA, the CDR3 is TGTGCCAGCAGCTTAGTGAGGACAGGGTCAGCAGATACGCAGTATTTT.

This rearrangement joins TRBV27 to TRBJ2-7; maybe TRBD1 (6 bases). Trimming cost V 3 bases and J 7 bases, with 22 bases left between them. Germline values: CDR1 MNHEY, CDR2 SMNVEV (reference sequence). The CDR3 has 16 residues. In DNA form, the CDR3 reads TGTGCCAGCAGTTTGACCCCGGGACACCCCGTCCGGGAGCAGTACTTC. Its protein product is CASSLTPGHPVREQYF.

This clonotype was counted a few times. The rearrangement links TRBV12-3 or TRBV12-4 to TRBJ2-1, with a tentative D call TRBD2 (6 bases). The ends were cut back, 5 bases at V and 5 bases at J, with 7 bases in the middle. CDR3 size: 12 residues. CDR3 amino acids: CASSPSDNEQFF. In nucleotides, the CDR3 is TGTGCCAGCAGTCCTAGCGACAATGAGCAGTTCTTC.

This chain uses TRBV4-1 with TRBJ2-1; 11 bases are shared with TRBD2. The CDR3 runs 13 residues. Germline V gives CDR1 MGHRA, CDR2 YSYEKL. J gave up 13 bases and V 5 bases, and 7 bases lay outside the gene matches. CDR3 bases: TGCGCCAGCAGCTCGGGACTAGCGGCTCCCCAGTTCTTC. Protein: CASSSGLAAPQFF.

This clonotype was recorded at least ten times. The chain is built from TRBV6-1 and TRBJ2-5; D gene ambiguous. The CDR3 has 14 amino acids. The V gene lost 6 bases and the J gene lost 2 bases, with 13 bases spanning the gap. The germline gives CDR1 MNHNS, CDR2 SASEGT. DNA of the CDR3: TGTGCCAGCAGCTCTCAAGGGCCGCAAGAGACCCAGTACTTC. This sequence encodes CASSSQGPQETQYF.

The CDR3 here is CSVGGGELFF. CDR3 in DNA: TGCAGCGTTGGGGGCGGGGAGCTGTTTTTT. The V gene is TRBV29-1, the J gene TRBJ2-2, with D unresolved. CDR1 and CDR2 from the germline V gene are SQVTM and ANQGSEA. V was clipped by 4 bases and J by 7 bases, with 4 bases between them. The CDR3 consists of 10 residues.